The TCR beta chain described here comes from a study of blood T cell repertoires in COVID-19. Sequenced by immunoSEQ multiplex PCR; TCRdb stores in-frame clones only, minus some. The sample includes tens of thousands of clones, roughly 87% of them seen just once. The V and J ends lost 0 bases and 5 bases respectively, with 13 bases between them. Germline CDR1 reads MNHNS; CDR2 reads SASEGT. The CDR3 covers 15 residues. This rearrangement joins TRBV6-1 to TRBJ1-1; D is undetermined. This clonotype originated in a woman aged 45-65 years with active or convalescent COVID-19. The sequenced material came from peripheral blood. DNA of the CDR3: TGTGCCAGCAGTGAAGCTCCCACTTCGGGTACTGAAGCTTTCTTT. Translating it yields CASSEAPTSGTEAFF.